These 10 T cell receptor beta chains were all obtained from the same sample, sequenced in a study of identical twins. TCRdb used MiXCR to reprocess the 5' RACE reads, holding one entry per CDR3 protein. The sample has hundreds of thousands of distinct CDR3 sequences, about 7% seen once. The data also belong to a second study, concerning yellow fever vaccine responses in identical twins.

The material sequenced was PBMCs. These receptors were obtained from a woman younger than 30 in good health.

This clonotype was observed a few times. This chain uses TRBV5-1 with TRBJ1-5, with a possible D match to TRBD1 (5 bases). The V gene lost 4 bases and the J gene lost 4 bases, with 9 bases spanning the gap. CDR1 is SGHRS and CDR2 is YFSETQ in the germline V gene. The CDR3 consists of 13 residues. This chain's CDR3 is CASSDSGNQPQHF. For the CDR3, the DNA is TGCGCCAGCAGCGACAGCGGTAATCAGCCCCAGCATTTT.

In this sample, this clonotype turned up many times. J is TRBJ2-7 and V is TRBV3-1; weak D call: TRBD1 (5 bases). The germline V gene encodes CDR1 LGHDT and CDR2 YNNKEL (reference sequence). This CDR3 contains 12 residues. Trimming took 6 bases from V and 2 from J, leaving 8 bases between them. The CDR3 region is CASSDSTYEQYF. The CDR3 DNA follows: TGTGCCAGCAGTGACAGTACCTACGAGCAGTACTTC.

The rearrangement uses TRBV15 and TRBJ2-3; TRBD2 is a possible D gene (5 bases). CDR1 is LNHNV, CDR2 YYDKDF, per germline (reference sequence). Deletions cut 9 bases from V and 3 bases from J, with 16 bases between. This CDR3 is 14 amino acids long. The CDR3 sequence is CATSPGKRTDTQYF. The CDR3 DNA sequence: TGTGCCACTTCCCCCGGGAAGAGGACAGATACGCAGTATTTT. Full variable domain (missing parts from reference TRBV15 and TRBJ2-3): DAMVIQNPRYQVTQFGKPVTLSCSQTLNHNVMYWYQQKSSQAPKLLFHYYDKDFNNEADTPDNFQSRRPNTSFCFLDIRSPGLGDTAMYLCATSPGKRTDTQYFGPGTRLTVL.

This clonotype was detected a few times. The CDR3 reads CASSVGTSGQETQYF. The CDR3, as DNA: TGTGCCAGCAGCGTCGGGACTAGCGGCCAAGAGACCCAGTACTTC. The chain is built from TRBV7-2 and TRBJ2-5, with TRBD2 identical over 11 bases. The CDR3 has 15 residues. Germline V lookup: CDR1 SGHTA, CDR2 FQGNSA. V was clipped by 5 bases and J by 1 base; unmatched bases: 3.

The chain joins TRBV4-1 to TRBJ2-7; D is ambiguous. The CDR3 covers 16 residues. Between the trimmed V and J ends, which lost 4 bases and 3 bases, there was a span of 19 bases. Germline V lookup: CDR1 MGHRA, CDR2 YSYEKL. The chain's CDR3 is CASSPLGIRSGYEQYF. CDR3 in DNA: TGCGCCAGCAGCCCCTTAGGTATTAGGTCGGGCTACGAGCAGTACTTC.

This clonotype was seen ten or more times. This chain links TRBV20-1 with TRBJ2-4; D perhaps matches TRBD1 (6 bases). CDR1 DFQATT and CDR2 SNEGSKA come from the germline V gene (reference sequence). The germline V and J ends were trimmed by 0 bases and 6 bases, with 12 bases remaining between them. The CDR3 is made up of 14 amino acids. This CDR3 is CSARETGSGNIQYF. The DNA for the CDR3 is TGCAGTGCTAGAGAAACAGGGTCTGGAAACATTCAGTACTTC.

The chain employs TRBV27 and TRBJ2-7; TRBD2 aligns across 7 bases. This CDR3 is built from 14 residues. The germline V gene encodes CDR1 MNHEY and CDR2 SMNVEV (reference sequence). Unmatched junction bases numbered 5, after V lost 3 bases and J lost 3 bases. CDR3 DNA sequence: TGTGCCAGCAGTTTGGTGGCTAGCGGCTACGAGCAGTACTTC. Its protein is CASSLVASGYEQYF.

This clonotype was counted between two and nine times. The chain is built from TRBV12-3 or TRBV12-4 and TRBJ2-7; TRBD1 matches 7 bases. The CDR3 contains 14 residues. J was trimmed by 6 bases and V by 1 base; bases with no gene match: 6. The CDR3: CASSLVAGGREQYV. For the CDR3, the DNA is TGTGCCAGCAGTTTAGTGGCAGGGGGACGCGAGCAGTACGTC.

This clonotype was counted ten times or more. The CDR3 region has the DNA TGTGCCAGCAGCAATAGCGGGAGGTTCCACGAGCAGTACTTC. Translation gives CASSNSGRFHEQYF. This chain links TRBV7-9 with TRBJ2-7; TRBD2 agrees at 10 bases. V lost 5 bases, J lost 5 bases, and 6 bases stayed unmatched. Germline CDR1 and CDR2: SEHNR and FQNEAQ (reference sequence). The CDR3 has 14 amino acids.

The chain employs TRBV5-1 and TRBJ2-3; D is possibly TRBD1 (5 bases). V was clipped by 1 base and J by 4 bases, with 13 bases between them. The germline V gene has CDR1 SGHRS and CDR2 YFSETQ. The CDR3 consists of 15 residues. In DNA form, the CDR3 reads TGCGCCAGCAGCTTGAATGGCCAGGGCGCAGATACGCAGTATTTT. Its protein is CASSLNGQGADTQYF.